This T cell receptor beta chain was retrieved from a study of blood T cells in healthy people across ages. Whole-study findings and limits: It was not known whether donors were CMV positive (a possible confounder of expanded clonotype changes). As age increased, TCR beta diversity per million T cells fell in a roughly linear fashion.

Remarks on this clonotype: Antigen unknown.

Sample-barcoded 5' priming and a J-beta primer mix drove a second PCR of 7 to 11 cycles. Tags on each cDNA molecule came from a template-switch adaptor with 12 random nucleotides. Each CDR3 protein gets one entry after TCRdb re-called the 5' RACE reads with MiXCR. The table records around 1,000,000 distinct CDR3 sequences, roughly a quarter of them present only once. CDR1 and CDR2 (germline): LNHNV, YYDKDF (reference sequence). V gave up 2 bases and J gave up 1 base; unmatched junction bases: 2. There are 15 residues in the CDR3. These data are also associated with another study on T cells of mothers and their children.

The sample taken for sequencing was blood. The receptor was derived from a girl aged 2 to 10 in good health. The J gene is TRBJ2-5, the V gene TRBV15; 9 bases are shared with TRBD2. The CDR3 protein is CATSRLAGLQETQYF. Here the CDR3 DNA reads TGTGCCACCAGCAGACTAGCGGGGCTCCAAGAGACCCAGTACTTC.